What follows is one TCR beta chain and its context. The sample originates from a study of blood T cell repertoires in COVID-19. Across the whole study: The origin of the acute and convalescent COVID-19 samples was the United States, Italy and Spain.

Produced via immunoSEQ multiplex PCR; TCRdb's table is partial and in-frame only. This sample yields a few hundred thousand clones, of which 65% to 85% are seen a single time; approximately 1.2% belongs to the top ten. The V gene's germline CDR1 is SGHAT and CDR2 FQNNGV. The CDR3 length is 16 residues. Germline trimming cut 4 bases from V and 6 bases from J; bases unmatched to any gene: 6. The clonotype originates from a woman in her forties or fifties with acute or convalescent COVID-19. The gene calls are TRBV11-2 and TRBJ2-2; 12 nucleotides match TRBD2. Sequenced input: peripheral blood. CDR3 region: CASSSLAGGGAGELFF. The CDR3 nucleotides read TGTGCCAGCAGCTCACTAGCGGGGGGCGGGGCCGGGGAGCTGTTTTTT.